The 3 T cell receptor beta chains below were found in one sample sequenced in a study of blood T cell repertoires in COVID-19 (TCRdb year 2020). The method behind the library was the immunoSEQ multiplex PCR assay. TCRdb re-hosts the immuneACCESS table, in-frame sequences only. Its copies lack some clones; in the studies checked, an unresolved V gene accounts for under half of them, and the cause for the rest is not known. The sample yields 100,000 to 150,000 clones; approximately 81% were counted once. The top ten hold about 40% of the sample. The sample was peripheral blood. The receptors here all came from a man aged 35-49 years with active or convalescent COVID-19.

V is TRBV28 and J is TRBJ2-3, with D unclear. With 6 bases removed from V and 2 bases from J, the gap between germline ends came to 6 bases. The CDR3 is 12 residues long. The V gene's germline CDR1 is MDHEN and CDR2 SYDVKM. CDR3 region: CASSPYTDTQYF. The CDR3 DNA reads TGTGCCAGCAGCCCGTACACAGATACGCAGTATTTT.

V gene TRBV2 combines with J gene TRBJ1-2, with TRBD1 identical over 7 bases. There are 12 residues in the CDR3. The J segment lost 4 bases and the V segment lost 6 bases, leaving 2 bases of the junction unmatched. In germline, CDR1 is SNHLY, CDR2 FYNNEI. The chain's CDR3 is CASRGDSYGYTF. CDR3 in DNA: TGTGCCAGCAGGGGGGACAGCTATGGCTACACCTTC.

V is TRBV27 and J is TRBJ1-2, with 7 bases aligning to TRBD1. Trimming cost V 5 bases and J 0 bases; bases outside gene matches: 12. CDR1 is MNHEY, CDR2 SMNVEV, per germline (reference sequence). The CDR3 contains 17 residues. The CDR3 loop reads CASSRETGKQANYGYTF. The CDR3 nucleotides are TGTGCCAGCAGTAGAGAGACAGGGAAGCAAGCTAACTATGGCTACACCTTC.